This T cell receptor beta chain originates from a study of shared clonotypes between healthy human individuals. Regarding the study as a whole: The study found lower generation probabilities in non-shared clonotypes than in those shared by all four donors. Richness estimates generally favored naive over memory subsets.

Per germline, CDR1 LNHNV and CDR2 YYDKDF (reference sequence). Deletions cut 1 base from V and 7 bases from J, with 13 bases between. This CDR3 has 15 residues. Concerning this clone: Antigen specificity is unknown.

An approximately 200 ng quantity of DNA, about 30,000 T cell genomes, went into the sorted-subset replicate PCRs. Assay: immunoSEQ multiplex PCR; the TCRdb copy retains only in-frame clones and omits some. In the table there are 1,400,000 or so clones, 98% to 99% of which are singletons. The sample taken for sequencing was naive CD4+ T cells sorted from blood. Regarding subset: CD45RA+ positively selected. The chain carries TRBV15 and TRBJ1-4; tentatively, D is TRBD1 (6 bases). The sequence was collected from a man younger than 45 in good health. In DNA, the CDR3 is TGTGCCACCAGCAGAGGAGCAGGGGAAGGTGAAAAACTGTTTTTT. Translating gives CATSRGAGEGEKLFF.